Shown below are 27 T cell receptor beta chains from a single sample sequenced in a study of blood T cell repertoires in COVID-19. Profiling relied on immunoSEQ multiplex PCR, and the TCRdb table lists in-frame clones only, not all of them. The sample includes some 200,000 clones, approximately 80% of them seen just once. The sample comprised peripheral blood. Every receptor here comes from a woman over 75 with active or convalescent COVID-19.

The CDR3 coding sequence is TGCAGCGTTGAAGATTGGTACAGGGAAAATGGTTTTAGCAATGAGCAGTTCTTC. Translated, it gives CSVEDWYRENGFSNEQFF. V and J are TRBV29-1 and TRBJ2-1; maybe TRBD1 (6 bases). This CDR3 has 18 residues. V gave up 0 bases and J gave up 6 bases, with 24 bases separating them. Germline CDR1 and CDR2: SQVTM and ANQGSEA.

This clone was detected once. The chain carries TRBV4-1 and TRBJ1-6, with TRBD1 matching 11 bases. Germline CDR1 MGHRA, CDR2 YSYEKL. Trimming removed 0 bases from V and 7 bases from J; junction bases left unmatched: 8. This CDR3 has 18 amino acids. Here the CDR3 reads CASSQEAGQGVWNSPLHF. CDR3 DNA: TGCGCCAGCAGCCAAGAAGCGGGACAGGGGGTCTGGAATTCACCCCTCCACTTT.

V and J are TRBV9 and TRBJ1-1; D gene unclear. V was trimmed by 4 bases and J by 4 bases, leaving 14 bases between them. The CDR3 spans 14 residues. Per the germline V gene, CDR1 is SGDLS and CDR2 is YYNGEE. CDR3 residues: CASSIMEAVTEAFF. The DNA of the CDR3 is TGTGCCAGCAGCATAATGGAGGCTGTCACTGAAGCTTTCTTT.

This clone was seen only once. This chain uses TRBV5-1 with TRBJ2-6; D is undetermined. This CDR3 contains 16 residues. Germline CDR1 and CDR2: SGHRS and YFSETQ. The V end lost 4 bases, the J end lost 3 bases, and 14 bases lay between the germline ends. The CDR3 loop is CASSPAGANGANVLTF. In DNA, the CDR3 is TGCGCCAGCAGCCCTGCAGGCGCGAATGGGGCCAACGTCCTGACTTTC.

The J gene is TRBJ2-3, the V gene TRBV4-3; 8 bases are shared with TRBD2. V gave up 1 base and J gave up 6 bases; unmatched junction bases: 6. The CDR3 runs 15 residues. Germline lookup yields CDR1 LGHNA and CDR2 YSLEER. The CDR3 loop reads CASSQVGGEWDTQYF. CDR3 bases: TGCGCCAGCAGCCAAGTCGGGGGGGAATGGGATACGCAGTATTTT.

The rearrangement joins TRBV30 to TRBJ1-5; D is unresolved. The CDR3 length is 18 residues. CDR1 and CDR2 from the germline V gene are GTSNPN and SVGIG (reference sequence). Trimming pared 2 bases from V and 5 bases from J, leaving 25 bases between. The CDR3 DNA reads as TGTGCCTGGAGTAACAGATACCCACCCTACCGTTTGGATCAGCCCCAGCATTTT. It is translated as CAWSNRYPPYRLDQPQHF. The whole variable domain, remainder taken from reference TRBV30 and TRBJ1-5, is SQTIHQWPATLVQPVGSPLSLECTVEGTSNPNLYWYRQAAGRGLQLLFYSVGIGQISSEVPQNLSASRPQDRQFILSSKKLLLSDSGFYLCAWSNRYPPYRLDQPQHFGDGTRLSIL.

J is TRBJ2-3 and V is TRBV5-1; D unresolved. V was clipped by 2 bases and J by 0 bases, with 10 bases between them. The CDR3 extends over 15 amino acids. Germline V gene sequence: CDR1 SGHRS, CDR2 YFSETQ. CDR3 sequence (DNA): TGCGCCAGCAGCTTTTGGTCGCGGAGCACAGATACGCAGTATTTT. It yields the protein CASSFWSRSTDTQYF.

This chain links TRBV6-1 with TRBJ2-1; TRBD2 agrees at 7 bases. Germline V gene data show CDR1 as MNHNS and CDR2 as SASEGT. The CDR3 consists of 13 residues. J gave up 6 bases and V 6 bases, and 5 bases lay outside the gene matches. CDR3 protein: CASRYSGVNEQFF. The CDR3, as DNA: TGTGCCAGCAGGTACAGCGGGGTCAATGAGCAGTTCTTC.

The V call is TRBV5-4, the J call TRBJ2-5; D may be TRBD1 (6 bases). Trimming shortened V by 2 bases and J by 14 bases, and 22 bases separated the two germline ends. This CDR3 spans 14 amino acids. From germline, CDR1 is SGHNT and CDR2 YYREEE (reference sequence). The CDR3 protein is CASSLSSDRGESYF. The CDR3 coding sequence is TGTGCCAGCAGCTTAAGTTCGGACAGAGGGGAGTCCTACTTC.

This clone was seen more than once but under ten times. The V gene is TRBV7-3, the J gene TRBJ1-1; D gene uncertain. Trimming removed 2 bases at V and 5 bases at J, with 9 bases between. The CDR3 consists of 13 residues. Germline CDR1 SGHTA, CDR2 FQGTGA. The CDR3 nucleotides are TGTGCCAGCAGCTTATCTACCTGGACTGAAGCTTTCTTT. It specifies CASSLSTWTEAFF. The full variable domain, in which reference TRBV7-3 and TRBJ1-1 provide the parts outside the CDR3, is GAGVSQTPSNKVTEKGKYVELRCDPISGHTALYWYRQSLGQGPEFLIYFQGTGAADDSGLPNDRFFAVRPEGSVSTLKIQRTERGDSAVYLCASSLSTWTEAFFGQGTRLTVV.

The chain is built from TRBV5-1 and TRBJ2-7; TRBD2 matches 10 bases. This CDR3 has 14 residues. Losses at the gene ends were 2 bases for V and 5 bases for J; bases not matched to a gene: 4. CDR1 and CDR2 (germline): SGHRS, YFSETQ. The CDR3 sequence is CASSLRAGGDEQYF. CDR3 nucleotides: TGCGCCAGCAGCTTACGAGCGGGAGGGGACGAGCAGTACTTC.

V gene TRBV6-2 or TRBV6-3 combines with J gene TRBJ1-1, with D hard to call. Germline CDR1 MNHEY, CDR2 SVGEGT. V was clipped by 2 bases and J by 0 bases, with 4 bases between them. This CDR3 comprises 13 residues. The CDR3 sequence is CASSYGMNTEAFF. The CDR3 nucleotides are TGTGCCAGCAGTTACGGCATGAACACTGAAGCTTTCTTT.

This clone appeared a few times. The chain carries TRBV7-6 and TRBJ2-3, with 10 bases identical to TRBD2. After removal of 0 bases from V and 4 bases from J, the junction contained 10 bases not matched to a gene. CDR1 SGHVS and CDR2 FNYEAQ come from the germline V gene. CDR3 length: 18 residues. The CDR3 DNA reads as TGTGCCAGCAGCTTAGCGGGAAGCGGGAGGGTTTCTGCAGATACGCAGTATTTT. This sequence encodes CASSLAGSGRVSADTQYF.

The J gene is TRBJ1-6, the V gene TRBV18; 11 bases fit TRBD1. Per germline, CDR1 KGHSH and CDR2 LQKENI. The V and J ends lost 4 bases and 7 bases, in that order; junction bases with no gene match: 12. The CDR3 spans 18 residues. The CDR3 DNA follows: TGTGCCAGCTCACTCGCCTTAGCGGGACAGGGGGGAAATTCACCCCTCCACTTT. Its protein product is CASSLALAGQGGNSPLHF.

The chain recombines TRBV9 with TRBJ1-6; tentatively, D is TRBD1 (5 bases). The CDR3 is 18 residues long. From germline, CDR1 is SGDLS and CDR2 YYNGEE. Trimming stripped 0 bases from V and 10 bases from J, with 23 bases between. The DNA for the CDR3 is TGTGCCAGCAGCGTAGATTTGAGTGGAGGGGACTACGCCTCACCCCTCCACTTT. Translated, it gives CASSVDLSGGDYASPLHF.

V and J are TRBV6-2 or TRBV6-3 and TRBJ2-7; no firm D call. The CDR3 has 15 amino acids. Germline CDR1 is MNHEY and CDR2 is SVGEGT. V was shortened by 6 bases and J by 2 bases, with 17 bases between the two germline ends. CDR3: CASSHEVNRAYEQYF. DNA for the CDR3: TGTGCCAGCAGCCACGAGGTAAATCGGGCCTACGAGCAGTACTTC.

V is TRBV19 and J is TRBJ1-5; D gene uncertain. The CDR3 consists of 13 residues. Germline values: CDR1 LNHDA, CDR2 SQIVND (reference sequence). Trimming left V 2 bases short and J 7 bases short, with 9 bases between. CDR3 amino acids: CASSILGRQPQHF. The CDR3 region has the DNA TGTGCCAGTAGTATATTGGGGAGGCAGCCCCAGCATTTT. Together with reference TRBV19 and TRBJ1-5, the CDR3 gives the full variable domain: DGGITQSPKYLFRKEGQNVTLSCEQNLNHDAMYWYRQDPGQGLRLIYYSQIVNDFQKGDIAEGYSVSREKKESFPLTVTSAQKNPTAFYLCASSILGRQPQHFGDGTRLSIL.

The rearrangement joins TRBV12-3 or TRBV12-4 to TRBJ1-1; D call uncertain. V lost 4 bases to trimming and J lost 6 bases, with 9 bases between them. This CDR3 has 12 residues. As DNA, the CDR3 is TGTGCCAGCAGTTCTGCGCCCCCTGAAGCTTTCTTT. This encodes CASSSAPPEAFF.

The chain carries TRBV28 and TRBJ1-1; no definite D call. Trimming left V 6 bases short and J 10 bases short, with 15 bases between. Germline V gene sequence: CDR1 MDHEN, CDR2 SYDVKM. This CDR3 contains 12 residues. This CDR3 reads CASSKFPNGAFF. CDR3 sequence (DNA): TGTGCCAGCAGCAAATTCCCCAACGGAGCTTTCTTT.

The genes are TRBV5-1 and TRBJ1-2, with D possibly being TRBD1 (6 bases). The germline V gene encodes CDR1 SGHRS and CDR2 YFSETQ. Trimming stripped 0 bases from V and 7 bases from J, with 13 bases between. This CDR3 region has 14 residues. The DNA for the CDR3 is TGCGCCAGCAGCTTGGCCGTGGGGGCAGGTGGCTACACCTTC. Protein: CASSLAVGAGGYTF.

This chain's CDR3 is CASRSGTRYNNEQFF. CDR3 DNA: TGTGCCAGCCGGTCCGGGACTAGGTATAACAATGAGCAGTTCTTC. V gene TRBV6-5 combines with J gene TRBJ2-1; 8 bases are a match to TRBD2. With V trimmed by 8 bases and J by 5 bases, 11 bases remained unmatched. The CDR3 has 15 residues. Germline assignment: CDR1 MNHEY and CDR2 SVGAGI.

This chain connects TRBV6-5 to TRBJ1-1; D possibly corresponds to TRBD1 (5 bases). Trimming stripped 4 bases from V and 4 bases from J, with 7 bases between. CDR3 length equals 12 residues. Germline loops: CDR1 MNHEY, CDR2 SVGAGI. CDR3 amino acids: CASSFDSTEAFF. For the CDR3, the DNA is TGTGCCAGCAGTTTCGACAGCACTGAAGCTTTCTTT.

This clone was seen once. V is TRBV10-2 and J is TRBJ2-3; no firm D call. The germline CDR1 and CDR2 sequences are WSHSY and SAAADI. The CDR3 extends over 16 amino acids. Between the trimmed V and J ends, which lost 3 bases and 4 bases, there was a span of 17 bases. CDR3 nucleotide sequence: TGCGCCAGCAGTGAATTAAGACATTCCGTCGCAGATACGCAGTATTTT. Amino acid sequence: CASSELRHSVADTQYF.

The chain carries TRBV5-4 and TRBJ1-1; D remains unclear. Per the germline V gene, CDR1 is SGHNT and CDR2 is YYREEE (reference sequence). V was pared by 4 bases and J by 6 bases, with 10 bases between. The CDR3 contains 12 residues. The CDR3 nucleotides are TGTGCCAGCAGCAGACACCTGGCTGAAGCTTTCTTT. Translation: CASSRHLAEAFF.

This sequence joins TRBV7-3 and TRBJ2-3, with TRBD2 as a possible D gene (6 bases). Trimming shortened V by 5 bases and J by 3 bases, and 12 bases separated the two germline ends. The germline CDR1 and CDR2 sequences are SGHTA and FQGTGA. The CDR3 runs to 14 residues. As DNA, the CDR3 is TGTGCCAGCAGCCCGCGGGGAAGGACAGATACGCAGTATTTT. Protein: CASSPRGRTDTQYF.

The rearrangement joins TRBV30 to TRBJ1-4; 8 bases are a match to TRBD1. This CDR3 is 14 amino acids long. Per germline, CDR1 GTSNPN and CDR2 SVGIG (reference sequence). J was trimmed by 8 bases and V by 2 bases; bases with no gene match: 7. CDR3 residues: CAWSIGTGSEKLFF. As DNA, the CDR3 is TGTGCCTGGAGTATAGGGACAGGCTCCGAAAAACTGTTTTTT.

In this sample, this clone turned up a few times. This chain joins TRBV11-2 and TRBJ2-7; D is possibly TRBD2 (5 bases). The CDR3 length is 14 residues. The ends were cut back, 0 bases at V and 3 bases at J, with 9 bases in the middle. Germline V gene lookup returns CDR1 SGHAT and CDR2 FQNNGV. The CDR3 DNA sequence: TGTGCCAGCAGCTTAGACTCCGGGATCTACGAGCAGTACTTC. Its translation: CASSLDSGIYEQYF.